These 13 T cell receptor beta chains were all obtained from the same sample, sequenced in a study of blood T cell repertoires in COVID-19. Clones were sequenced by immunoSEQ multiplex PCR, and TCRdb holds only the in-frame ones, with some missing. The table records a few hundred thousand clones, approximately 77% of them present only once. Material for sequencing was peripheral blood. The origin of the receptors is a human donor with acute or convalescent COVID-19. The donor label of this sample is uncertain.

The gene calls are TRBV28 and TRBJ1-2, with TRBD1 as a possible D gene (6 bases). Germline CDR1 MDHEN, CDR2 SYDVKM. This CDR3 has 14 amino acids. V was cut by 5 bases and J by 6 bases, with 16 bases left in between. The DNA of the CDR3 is TGTGCCAGCAGTCGAGGGGGGGTGGGAAATGGCTACACCTTC. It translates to CASSRGGVGNGYTF.

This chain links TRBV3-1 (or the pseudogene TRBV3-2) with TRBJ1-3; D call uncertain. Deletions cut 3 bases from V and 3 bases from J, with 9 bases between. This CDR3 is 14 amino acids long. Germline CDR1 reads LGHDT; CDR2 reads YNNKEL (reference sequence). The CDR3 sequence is CASSQWTSGNTIYF. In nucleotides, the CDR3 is TGTGCCAGCAGCCAGTGGACTAGTGGAAACACCATATATTTT.

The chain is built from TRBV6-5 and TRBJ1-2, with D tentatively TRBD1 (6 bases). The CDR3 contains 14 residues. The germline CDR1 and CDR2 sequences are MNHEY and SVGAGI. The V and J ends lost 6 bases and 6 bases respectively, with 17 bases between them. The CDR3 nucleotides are TGTGCCAGCAGCCCGACAGGCCGGTTGGATGGCTACACCTTC. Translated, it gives CASSPTGRLDGYTF.

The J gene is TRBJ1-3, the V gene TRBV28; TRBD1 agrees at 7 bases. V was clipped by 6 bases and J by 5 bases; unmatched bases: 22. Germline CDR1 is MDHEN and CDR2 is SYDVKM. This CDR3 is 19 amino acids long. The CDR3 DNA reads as TGTGCCAGCAGCCCAACGGGGGCCCGCCACAGGGGTTCCAGAAACACCATATATTTT. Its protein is CASSPTGARHRGSRNTIYF.

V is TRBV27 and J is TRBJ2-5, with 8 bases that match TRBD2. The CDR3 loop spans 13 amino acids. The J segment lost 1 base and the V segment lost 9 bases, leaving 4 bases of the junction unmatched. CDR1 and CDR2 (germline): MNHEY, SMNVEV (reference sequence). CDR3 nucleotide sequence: TGTGCCAGAAACGGGACTAGCCAAGAGACCCAGTACTTC. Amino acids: CARNGTSQETQYF.

CDR3 DNA: TGTGCCAGCAGCTTAGATCCTAGCGGGAATACGCAGTATTTT. Amino acids: CASSLDPSGNTQYF. The rearrangement links TRBV11-2 to TRBJ2-3, with 9 nucleotides matching TRBD2. The length of the CDR3 is 14 residues. Trimming took 0 bases from V and 7 from J; bases not matched to a gene: 2. CDR1 SGHAT and CDR2 FQNNGV come from the germline V gene.

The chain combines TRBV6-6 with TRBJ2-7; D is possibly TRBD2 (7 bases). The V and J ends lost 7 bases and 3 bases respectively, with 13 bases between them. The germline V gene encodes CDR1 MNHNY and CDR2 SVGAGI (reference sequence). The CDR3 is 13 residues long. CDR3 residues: CASTKGGNYEQYF. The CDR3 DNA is TGTGCCAGCACCAAGGGGGGGAACTACGAGCAGTACTTC.

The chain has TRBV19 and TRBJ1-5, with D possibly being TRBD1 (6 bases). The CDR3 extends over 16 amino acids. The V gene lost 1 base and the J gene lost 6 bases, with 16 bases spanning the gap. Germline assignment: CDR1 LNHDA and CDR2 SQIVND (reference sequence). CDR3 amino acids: CASSIGNREAAQPQHF. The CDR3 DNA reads TGTGCCAGTAGTATAGGTAACAGGGAAGCTGCTCAGCCCCAGCATTTT.

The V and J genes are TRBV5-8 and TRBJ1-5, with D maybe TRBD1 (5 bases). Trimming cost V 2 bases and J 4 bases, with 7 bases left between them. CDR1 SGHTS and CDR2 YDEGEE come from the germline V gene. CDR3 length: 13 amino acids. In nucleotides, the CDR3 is TGTGCCAGCAGCTTACAGGAGAATCAGCCCCAGCATTTT. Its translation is CASSLQENQPQHF.

CDR3 DNA sequence: TGTGCCAGCAGTTTCCAACTTGGTGAGCAGTTCTTC. Residues: CASSFQLGEQFF. The chain couples TRBV27 to TRBJ2-1; D unclear. Germline loops: CDR1 MNHEY, CDR2 SMNVEV (reference sequence). The CDR3 is made up of 12 amino acids. V lost 3 bases and J lost 9, with 9 bases in between.

CDR3 sequence reads: CAWSRGVRGNTIYF. Written as DNA, the CDR3 is TGTGCCTGGAGTCGGGGGGTCCGGGGAAACACCATATATTTT. J is TRBJ1-3 and V is TRBV30; tentative D call: TRBD1 (5 bases). V was trimmed by 2 bases and J by 4 bases, leaving 12 bases between them. Looked up from germline, CDR1 is GTSNPN and CDR2 is SVGIG (reference sequence). The length of the CDR3 is 14 residues.

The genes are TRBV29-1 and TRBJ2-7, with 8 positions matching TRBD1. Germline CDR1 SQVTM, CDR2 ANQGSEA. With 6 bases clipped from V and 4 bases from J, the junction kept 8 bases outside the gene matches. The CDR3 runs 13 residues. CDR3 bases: TGCAGCGTCCTACAGGGGGGCGGTTACGAGCAGTACTTC. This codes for CSVLQGGGYEQYF.

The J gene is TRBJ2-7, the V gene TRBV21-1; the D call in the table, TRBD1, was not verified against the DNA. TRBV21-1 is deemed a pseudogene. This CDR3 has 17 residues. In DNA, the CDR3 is TGTGCCAGCAGCAAACACGACCGGGACAGTAATTCTCACGAGCAGTACTTC. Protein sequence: CASSKHDRDSNSHEQYF.